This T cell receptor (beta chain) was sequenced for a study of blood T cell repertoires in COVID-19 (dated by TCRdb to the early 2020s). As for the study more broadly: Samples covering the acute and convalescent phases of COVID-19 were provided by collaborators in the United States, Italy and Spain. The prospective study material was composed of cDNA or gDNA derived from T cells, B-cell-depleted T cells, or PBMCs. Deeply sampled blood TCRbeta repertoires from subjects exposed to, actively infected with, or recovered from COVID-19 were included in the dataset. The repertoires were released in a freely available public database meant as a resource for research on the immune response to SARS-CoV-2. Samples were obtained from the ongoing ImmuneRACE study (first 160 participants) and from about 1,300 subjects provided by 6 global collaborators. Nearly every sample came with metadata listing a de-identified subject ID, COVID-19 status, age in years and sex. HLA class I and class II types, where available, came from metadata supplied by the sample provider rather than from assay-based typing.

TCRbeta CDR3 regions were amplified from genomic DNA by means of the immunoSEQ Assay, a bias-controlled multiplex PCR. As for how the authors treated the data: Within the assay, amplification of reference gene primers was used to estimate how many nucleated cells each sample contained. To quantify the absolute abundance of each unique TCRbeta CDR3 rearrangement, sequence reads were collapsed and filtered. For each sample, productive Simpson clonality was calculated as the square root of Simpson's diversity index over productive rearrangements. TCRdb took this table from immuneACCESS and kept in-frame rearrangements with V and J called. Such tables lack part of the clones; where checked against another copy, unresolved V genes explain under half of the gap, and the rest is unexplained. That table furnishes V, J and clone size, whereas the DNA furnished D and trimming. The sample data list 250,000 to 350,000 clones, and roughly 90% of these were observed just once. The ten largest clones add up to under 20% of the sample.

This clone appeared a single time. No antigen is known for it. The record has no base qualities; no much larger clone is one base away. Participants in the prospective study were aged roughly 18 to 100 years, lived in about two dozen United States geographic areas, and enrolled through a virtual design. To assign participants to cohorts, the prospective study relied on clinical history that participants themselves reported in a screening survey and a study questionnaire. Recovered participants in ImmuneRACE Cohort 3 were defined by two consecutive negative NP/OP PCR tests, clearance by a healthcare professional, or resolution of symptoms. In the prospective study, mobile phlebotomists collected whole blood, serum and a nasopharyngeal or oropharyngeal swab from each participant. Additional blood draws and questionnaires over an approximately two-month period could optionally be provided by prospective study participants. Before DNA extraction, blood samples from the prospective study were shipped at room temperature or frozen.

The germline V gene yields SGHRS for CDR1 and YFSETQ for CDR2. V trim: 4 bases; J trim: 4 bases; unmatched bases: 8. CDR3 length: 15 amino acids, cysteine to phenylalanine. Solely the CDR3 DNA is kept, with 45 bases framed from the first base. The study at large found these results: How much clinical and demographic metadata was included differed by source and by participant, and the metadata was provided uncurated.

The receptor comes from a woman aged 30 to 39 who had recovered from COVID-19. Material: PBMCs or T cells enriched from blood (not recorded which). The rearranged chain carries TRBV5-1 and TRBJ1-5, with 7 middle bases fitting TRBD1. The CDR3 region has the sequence CASSPGDSHNQPQHF. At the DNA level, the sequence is TGCGCCAGCAGCCCTGGGGACAGTCATAATCAGCCCCAGCATTTT.